These 13 T cell receptor beta chains were sequenced from one sample in a study of blood T cell repertoires in COVID-19. Generated by immunoSEQ multiplex PCR, the TCRdb table keeps only in-frame clones and is missing some. In the table there are about 130,000 clones, over 75% of which are singletons. Specimen: peripheral blood. The receptor source for this set is a man older than 75 with active or convalescent COVID-19.

The J gene is TRBJ2-1, the V gene TRBV7-2; weak D call: TRBD2 (5 bases). CDR1 and CDR2 from the germline V gene are SGHTA and FQGNSA. Trimming stripped 3 bases from V and 6 bases from J, with 21 bases between. The CDR3 runs 17 residues. CDR3 region: CASSFSRARGIFNEQFF. The CDR3 DNA is TGTGCCAGCAGCTTTTCTCGGGCCAGAGGGATATTCAATGAGCAGTTCTTC.

This clone was seen only a few times. The chain combines TRBV4-1 with TRBJ2-6, with D possibly matching TRBD2 (5 bases). V gave up 3 bases and J gave up 2 bases, with 17 bases separating them. This CDR3 region has 18 residues. Germline lookup yields CDR1 MGHRA and CDR2 YSYEKL. Written as DNA, the CDR3 is TGCGCCAGCAGCCAGGTGACGGACTGGCGACCTGGGGCCAACGTCCTGACTTTC. Translating gives CASSQVTDWRPGANVLTF.

This chain joins TRBV10-3 and TRBJ1-2; D is uncertain. This CDR3 has 19 residues. The germline gives CDR1 ENHRY, CDR2 SYGVKD. Trimming took 0 bases from V and 2 from J, leaving 22 bases between them. This chain's CDR3 is CAISESRAGPPGRNYGYTF. In DNA form, the CDR3 reads TGTGCCATCAGTGAGTCTCGCGCAGGTCCCCCCGGGAGAAACTATGGCTACACCTTC.

The CDR3 protein is CASSPGGSNEQFF. In DNA, the CDR3 is TGTGCCAGCTCACCAGGAGGCAGCAATGAGCAGTTCTTC. The rearrangement links TRBV18 to TRBJ2-1, with D possibly being TRBD2 (5 bases). The length of the CDR3 is 13 residues. V was trimmed by 2 bases and J by 6 bases, leaving 8 bases between them. Germline CDR1 is KGHSH and CDR2 is LQKENI.

V usage is TRBV11-3 and J usage is TRBJ1-6, with D unresolved. Germline assignment: CDR1 SGHNT and CDR2 YENEEA. V gave up 5 bases and J gave up 10 bases, with 12 bases separating them. The CDR3 sequence is 13 residues long. CDR3 coding DNA: TGTGCCAGCAGCCCGGGTCCGAACTCACCCCTCCACTTT. Its translation is CASSPGPNSPLHF. The complete variable domain, with remaining parts taken from reference TRBV11-3 and TRBJ1-6, reads EAGVVQSPRYKIIEKKQPVAFWCNPISGHNTLYWYLQNLGQGPELLIRYENEEAVDDSQLPKDRFSAERLKGVDSTLKIQPAELGDSAVYLCASSPGPNSPLHFGNGTRLTVT.

The chain combines TRBV29-1 with TRBJ1-1, with 9 bases lining up with TRBD1. CDR1 is SQVTM, CDR2 ANQGSEA, per germline. This CDR3 contains 14 residues. Germline trimming cut 2 bases from V and 2 bases from J; bases unmatched to any gene: 3. For the CDR3, the DNA is TGCAGCGTTGAATGGGGACAGGGTAACACTGAAGCTTTCTTT. Residues: CSVEWGQGNTEAFF.

The chain joins TRBV24-1 to TRBJ2-3; D perhaps matches TRBD2 (5 bases). The V end lost 9 bases, the J end lost 7 bases, and 16 bases lay between the germline ends. CDR3 length equals 13 residues. Germline lookup yields CDR1 KGHDR and CDR2 SFDVKD. Written as DNA, the CDR3 is TGTGCCACCGAATCTACTACGGGGTATACGCAGTATTTT. Translation gives CATESTTGYTQYF.

The V and J genes are TRBV5-1 and TRBJ2-3, with 10 bases fitting TRBD2. The germline V gene encodes CDR1 SGHRS and CDR2 YFSETQ. The CDR3 has 15 amino acids. The J segment lost 5 bases and the V segment lost 4 bases, leaving 7 bases of the junction unmatched. CDR3 sequence reads: CASSDQREGGDTQYF. The CDR3 DNA follows: TGCGCCAGCAGCGACCAGCGGGAGGGCGGAGATACGCAGTATTTT.

The chain employs TRBV7-9 and TRBJ2-2; maybe TRBD2 (5 bases). The CDR3 spans 14 residues. The germline CDR1 and CDR2 sequences are SEHNR and FQNEAQ (reference sequence). V was pared by 2 bases and J by 7 bases, with 11 bases between. DNA of the CDR3: TGTGCCAGCAGCTTATGGGCGGAGGTCGGGGAGCTGTTTTTT. Translating it yields CASSLWAEVGELFF.

This clone was detected a few times. The rearrangement links TRBV5-1 to TRBJ2-6; D is ambiguous. CDR1 and CDR2 (germline): SGHRS, YFSETQ. This CDR3 contains 14 residues. Deletions cut 2 bases from V and 0 bases from J, with 3 bases between. The CDR3 spells CASSFNSGANVLTF. The CDR3 bases are TGCGCCAGCAGCTTTAACTCTGGGGCCAACGTCCTGACTTTC.

The chain recombines TRBV15 with TRBJ2-7; TRBD2 matches at 13 bases. Germline CDR1 is LNHNV and CDR2 is YYDKDF (reference sequence). V was clipped by 4 bases and J by 5 bases; unmatched bases: 5. CDR3 length: 15 amino acids. The CDR3 DNA sequence: TGTGCCACCAGCATCGGACTAGCGGGAGCACACGAGCAGTACTTC. Protein sequence: CATSIGLAGAHEQYF.

DNA of the CDR3: TGTGCCACCAGCAGTCTGGGACAGGGCTACGAGCAGTACTTC. Amino acid sequence: CATSSLGQGYEQYF. This chain joins TRBV15 and TRBJ2-7; TRBD1 matches at 9 bases. V trimming: 3 bases; J trimming: 3 bases; junction bases outside the gene matches: 3. Germline CDR1 and CDR2: LNHNV and YYDKDF (reference sequence). This CDR3 spans 14 amino acids.

The chain joins TRBV7-7 to TRBJ2-7; the match to TRBD2 covers 13 bases. CDR1 and CDR2 (germline): SSHAT, FNYEAQ (reference sequence). This CDR3 spans 18 amino acids. The CDR3 DNA is TGTGCGGTCGGGGACCGTCGGACTAGCGGGGGCTTACAAGGGGAGCAGTACTTC. Amino acid sequence: CAVGDRRTSGGLQGEQYF.